One sample yielded the 3 T cell receptor beta chains listed below, sequenced in a study of regulatory T cells in long-lasting Graves disease. This sample's time point: persistent/refractory GD, antithyroid drugs over 5 years with positive TRAb. Generation of the TCR library employed RNA extracted from PBMCs. Assembly of TCR beta libraries relied on iRepertoire HTBI primers together with Arm-PCR of CDR3 regions. Using its own MiXCR run on the multiplex PCR reads, TCRdb lists one record per CDR3 protein. The sample comprises about 470,000 distinct CDR3 sequences, around 21% of which are singletons, and 6.5% to 8% rests with the top ten. Sample: peripheral blood mononuclear cells (PBMCs), taken when the disease was refractory, from a patient treated with antithyroid drugs. The receptors originated from a female donor with Graves disease.

The chain joins TRBV7-9 to TRBJ1-1; D is uncertain. Trimming cost V 4 bases and J 4 bases, with 13 bases left between them. The CDR3 consists of 14 residues. Germline CDR1 SEHNR, CDR2 FQNEAQ (reference sequence). CDR3 loop: CASSYREISTEAFF. CDR3 DNA: TGTGCCAGCAGCTATAGGGAAATATCCACTGAAGCTTTCTTT.

This chain joins TRBV6-5 and TRBJ2-4, with D possibly TRBD1 on 6 matching bases. From germline, CDR1 is MNHEY and CDR2 SVGAGI. The CDR3 is 17 amino acids. Trimming stripped 0 bases from V and 7 bases from J, with 19 bases between. The CDR3 DNA is TGTGCCAGCAGTTACTCGGGGGCGACAGGCTCGGGCAACATTCAGTACTTC. Its protein product is CASSYSGATGSGNIQYF.

This clonotype was detected many times. The rearrangement links TRBV20-1 to TRBJ2-5, with D perhaps given as TRBD1 or TRBD2 (5 bases each). CDR1 DFQATT and CDR2 SNEGSKA come from the germline V gene (reference sequence). The CDR3 is made up of 15 amino acids. V was pared by 4 bases and J by 0 bases, with 15 bases between. CDR3 amino acids: CSAKGVRENQETQYF. The CDR3 DNA reads as TGCAGTGCTAAGGGTGTCAGGGAGAACCAAGAGACCCAGTACTTC.